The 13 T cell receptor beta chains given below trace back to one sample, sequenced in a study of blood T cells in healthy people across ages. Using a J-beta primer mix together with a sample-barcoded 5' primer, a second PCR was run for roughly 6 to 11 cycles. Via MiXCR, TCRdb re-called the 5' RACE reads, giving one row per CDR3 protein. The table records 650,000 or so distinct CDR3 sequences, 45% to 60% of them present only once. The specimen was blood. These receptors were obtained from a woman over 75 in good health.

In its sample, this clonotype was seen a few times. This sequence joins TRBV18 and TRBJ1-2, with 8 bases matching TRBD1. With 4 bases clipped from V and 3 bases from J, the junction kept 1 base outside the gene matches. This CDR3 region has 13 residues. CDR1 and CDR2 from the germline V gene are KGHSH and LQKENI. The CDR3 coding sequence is TGTGCCAGCTCACAGGGACAGGACTATGGCTACACCTTC. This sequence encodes CASSQGQDYGYTF.

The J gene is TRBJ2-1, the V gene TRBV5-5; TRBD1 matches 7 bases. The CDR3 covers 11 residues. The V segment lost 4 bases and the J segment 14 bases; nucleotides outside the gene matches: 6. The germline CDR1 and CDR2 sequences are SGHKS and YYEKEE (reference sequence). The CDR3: CASSRDRAEFF. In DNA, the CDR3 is TGTGCCAGCAGCCGCGACAGGGCCGAGTTCTTC.

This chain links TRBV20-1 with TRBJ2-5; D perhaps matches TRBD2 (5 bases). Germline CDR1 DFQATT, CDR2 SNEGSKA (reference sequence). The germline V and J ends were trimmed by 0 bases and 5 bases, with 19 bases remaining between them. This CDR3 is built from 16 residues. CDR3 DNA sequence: TGCAGTGCTAGAGATCCGCTGCGGACTGGTGAGGAGACCCAGTACTTC. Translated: CSARDPLRTGEETQYF.

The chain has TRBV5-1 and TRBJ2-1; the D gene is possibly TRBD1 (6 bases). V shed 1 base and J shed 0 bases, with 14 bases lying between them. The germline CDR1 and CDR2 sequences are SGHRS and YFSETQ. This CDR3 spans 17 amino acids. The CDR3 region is CASSLIGRDNSYNEQFF. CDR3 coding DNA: TGCGCCAGCAGCTTGATTGGTCGGGACAACTCCTACAATGAGCAGTTCTTC. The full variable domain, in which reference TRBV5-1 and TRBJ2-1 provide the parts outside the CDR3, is KAGVTQTPRYLIKTRGQQVTLSCSPISGHRSVSWYQQTPGQGLQFLFEYFSETQRNKGNFPGRFSGRQFSNSRSEMNVSTLELGDSALYLCASSLIGRDNSYNEQFFGPGTRLTVL.

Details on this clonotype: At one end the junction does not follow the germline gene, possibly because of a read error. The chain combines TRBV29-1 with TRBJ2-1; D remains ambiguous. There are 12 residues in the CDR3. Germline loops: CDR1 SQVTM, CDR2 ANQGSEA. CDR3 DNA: TGCGGCGTTGAAGATAGCCCTGCTGAGCAGTTCTTC. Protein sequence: CGVEDSPAEQFF.

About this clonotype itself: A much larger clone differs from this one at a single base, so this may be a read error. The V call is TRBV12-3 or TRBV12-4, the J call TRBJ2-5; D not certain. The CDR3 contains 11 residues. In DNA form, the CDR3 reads TGTGCCGGCAGTTACTCCTACGATCAGTACTTC. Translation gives CAGSYSYDQYF.

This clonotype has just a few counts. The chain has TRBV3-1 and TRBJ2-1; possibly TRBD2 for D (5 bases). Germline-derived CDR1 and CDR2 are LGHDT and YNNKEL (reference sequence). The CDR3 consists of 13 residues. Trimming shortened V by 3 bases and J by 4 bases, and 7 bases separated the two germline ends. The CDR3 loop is CASSHSVYNEQFF. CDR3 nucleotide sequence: TGTGCCAGCAGCCATAGCGTGTACAATGAGCAGTTCTTC.

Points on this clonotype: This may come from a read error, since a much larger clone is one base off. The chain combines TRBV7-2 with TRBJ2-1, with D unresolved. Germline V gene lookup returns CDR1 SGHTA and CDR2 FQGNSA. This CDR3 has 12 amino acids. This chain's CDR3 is CASSFPYNEQLF. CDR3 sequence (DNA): TGTGCCAGCAGCTTCCCTTACAATGAGCAGTTATTC.

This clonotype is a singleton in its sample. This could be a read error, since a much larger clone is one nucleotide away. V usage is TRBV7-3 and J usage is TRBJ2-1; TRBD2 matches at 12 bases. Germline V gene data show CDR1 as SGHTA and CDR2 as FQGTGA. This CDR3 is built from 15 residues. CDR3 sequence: CAGSLRTSGVDEQFF. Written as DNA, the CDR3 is TGTGCCGGCAGCTTAAGGACTAGCGGGGTCGATGAGCAGTTCTTC.

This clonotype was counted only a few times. CDR3 bases: TGCAGCGTTGGGGAGAGGGGGTTCACTGAAGCTTTCTTT. It specifies CSVGERGFTEAFF. The chain combines TRBV29-1 with TRBJ1-1, with D possibly being TRBD1 (6 bases). The germline CDR1 and CDR2 sequences are SQVTM and ANQGSEA. V lost 4 bases and J lost 4, with 13 bases in between. The CDR3 runs 13 residues.

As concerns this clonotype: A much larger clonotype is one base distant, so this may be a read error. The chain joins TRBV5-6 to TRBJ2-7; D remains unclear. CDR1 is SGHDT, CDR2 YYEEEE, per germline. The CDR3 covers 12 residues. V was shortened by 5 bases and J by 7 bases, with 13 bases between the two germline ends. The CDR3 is CASRRVSNEQYF. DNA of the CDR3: TGTGCCAGCAGGCGAGTTTCCAATGAGCAGTACTTC. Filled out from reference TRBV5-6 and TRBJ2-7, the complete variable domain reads DAGVTQSPTHLIKTRGQQVTLRCSPKSGHDTVSWYQQALGQGPQFIFQYYEEEERQRGNFPDRFSGHQFPNYSSELNVNALLLGDSALYLCASRRVSNEQYFGPGTRLTVT.

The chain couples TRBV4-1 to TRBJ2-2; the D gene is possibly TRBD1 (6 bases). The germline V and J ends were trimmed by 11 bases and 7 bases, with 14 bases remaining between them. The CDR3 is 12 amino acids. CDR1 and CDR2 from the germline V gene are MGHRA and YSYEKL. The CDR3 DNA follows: TGCGCCGCAGGGGCCGTCAGCGGGGAGCTGTTTTTT. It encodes CAAGAVSGELFF.

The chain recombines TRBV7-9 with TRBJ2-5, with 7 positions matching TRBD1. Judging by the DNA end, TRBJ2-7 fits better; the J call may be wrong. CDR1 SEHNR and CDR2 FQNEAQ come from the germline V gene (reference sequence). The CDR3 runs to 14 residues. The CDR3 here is CASSPQGFSGEQYF. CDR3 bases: TGTGCCAGCAGCCCACAGGGGTTTTCGGGCGAGCAGTACTTC.